Only a few counts were recorded for the clone carrying this T cell receptor (beta chain). Its cognate antigen is unknown. The source of the sample is a study of tissue T cells after allogeneic stem cell transplantation. For the study at large: Tissue samples with histologically apparent lymphocytes on H&E review were prioritized for sequencing. Broader study findings: Across patients, clones rarely overlapped, yet motif clusters were shared tissue-specifically. Anatomically similar tissues had similar TCR repertoires within each patient. Blood and spleen captured only part of the tissue TCR repertoire.

The method was immunoSEQ multiplex PCR; TCRdb's version includes in-frame clones alone and lacks a portion of them. The repertoire holds 8,500 to 10,000 clones, with 56% as singletons. V was pared by 6 bases and J by 6 bases, with 4 bases of the junction left unmatched. This CDR3 comprises 13 residues. The chain is built from TRBV12-3 or TRBV12-4 and TRBJ1-2; 10 positions match TRBD1. Material: tissue from the jejunum, obtained at autopsy. The source is a female donor aged 60 or older with lung cancer. The CDR3 sequence is CASRPGQGDGYTF. The CDR3 DNA reads TGTGCCAGCAGACCCGGACAGGGGGATGGCTACACCTTC.